This TCR beta chain was captured in a study of T cells in Graves' hyperthyroidism and ophthalmopathy. Regarding the study as a whole: In validation, the model predicted ophthalmopathy. These predictions came a median about 6.5 months before onset.

This clonotype was recorded many times. The target antigen is unknown. This CDR3 contains 14 residues. V gave up 4 bases and J gave up 5 bases, with 15 bases separating them. Germline V CDR1 and CDR2: SGHDT, YYEEEE. TCR beta CDR3 regions were amplified from RNA transcripts. HTBI primers drove first-round RT-PCR of the TCR CDR3. A single record per CDR3 protein comes from TCRdb applying MiXCR to the multiplex PCR reads. The sample shows more than 550,000 distinct CDR3 sequences, over 15% of them seen only once. This receptor was identified in a woman aged 50 to 60 with Graves' hyperthyroidism that later progressed to Graves' ophthalmopathy. Sequenced material: blood. The rearrangement joins TRBV5-6 to TRBJ2-5; D unclear. CDR3 sequence reads: CASSPRLVIETQYF. CDR3 bases: TGTGCCAGCAGCCCGAGACTCGTCATCGAGACCCAGTACTTC.